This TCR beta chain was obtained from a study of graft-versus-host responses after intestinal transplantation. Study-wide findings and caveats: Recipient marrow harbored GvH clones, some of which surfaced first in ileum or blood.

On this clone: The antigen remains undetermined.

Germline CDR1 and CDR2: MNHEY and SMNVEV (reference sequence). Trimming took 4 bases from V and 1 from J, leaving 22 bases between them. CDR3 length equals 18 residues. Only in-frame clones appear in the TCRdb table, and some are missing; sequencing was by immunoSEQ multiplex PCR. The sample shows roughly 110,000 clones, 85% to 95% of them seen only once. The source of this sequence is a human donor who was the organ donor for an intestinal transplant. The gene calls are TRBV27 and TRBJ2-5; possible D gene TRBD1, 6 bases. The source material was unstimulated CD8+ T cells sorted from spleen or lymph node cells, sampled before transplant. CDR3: CASSSTGLFGLGQETQYF. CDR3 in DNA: TGTGCCAGCAGTTCTACAGGGTTATTCGGTCTTGGCCAAGAGACCCAGTACTTC.